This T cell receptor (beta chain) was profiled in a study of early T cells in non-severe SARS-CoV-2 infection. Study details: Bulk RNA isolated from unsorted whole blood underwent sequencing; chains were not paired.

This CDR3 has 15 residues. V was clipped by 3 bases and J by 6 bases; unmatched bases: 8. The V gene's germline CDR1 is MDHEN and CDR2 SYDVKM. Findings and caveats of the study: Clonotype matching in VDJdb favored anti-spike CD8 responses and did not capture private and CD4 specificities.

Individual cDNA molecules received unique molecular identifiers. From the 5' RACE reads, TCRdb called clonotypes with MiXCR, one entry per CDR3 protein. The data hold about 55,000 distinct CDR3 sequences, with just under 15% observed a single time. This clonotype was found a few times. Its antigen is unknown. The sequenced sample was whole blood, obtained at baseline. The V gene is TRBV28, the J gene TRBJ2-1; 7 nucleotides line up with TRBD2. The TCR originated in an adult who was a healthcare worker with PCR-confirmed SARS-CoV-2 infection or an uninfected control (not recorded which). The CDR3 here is CASSLWGRGPNEQFF. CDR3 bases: TGTGCCAGCAGTTTGTGGGGGAGGGGCCCCAATGAGCAGTTCTTC.